The 22 T cell receptor beta chains in this list originate from one sample, sequenced in a study of T cell repertoires in cytomegalovirus infection. TCRdb reprocessed the reads with MiXCR, giving one entry per CDR3 protein. The table has 480,000 or so distinct CDR3 sequences, approximately 10% seen once. Sample: PBMCs. The origin of the receptors is a human donor in good health (CMV status not recorded). Some clones in this sample may be carry-over from other donors' samples.

The chain recombines TRBV5-1 with TRBJ2-1; perhaps TRBD1 as D (6 bases). The CDR3 extends over 16 amino acids. In germline, CDR1 is SGHRS, CDR2 YFSETQ. V lost 0 bases to trimming and J lost 3 bases, with 13 bases between them. The CDR3 region has the DNA TGCGCCAGCAGCTTGGAGCAGGGGCTAAGCTACAATGAGCAGTTCTTC. This translates into CASSLEQGLSYNEQFF.

The chain joins TRBV5-1 to TRBJ2-1; 8 bases fit TRBD1. With 4 bases clipped from V and 5 bases from J, the junction kept 8 bases outside the gene matches. This CDR3 region has 15 residues. Germline CDR1 is SGHRS and CDR2 is YFSETQ. CDR3 nucleotide sequence: TGCGCCAGCAGCAGTGGACAGGGAAGGAACAATGAGCAGTTCTTC. It codes for CASSSGQGRNNEQFF.

In this sample, this clonotype turned up many times. The chain combines TRBV2 with TRBJ2-7; no clear D. V shed 2 bases and J shed 7 bases, with 9 bases lying between them. This CDR3 region has 12 residues. CDR1 and CDR2 from the germline V gene are SNHLY and FYNNEI. CDR3 region: CASSELRLEQYF. The CDR3, as DNA: TGTGCCAGCAGTGAACTCCGGTTAGAGCAGTACTTC.

This clonotype was found many times. This chain uses TRBV5-1 with TRBJ2-2; 7 bases fit TRBD2. The trim removed 4 bases at V and 2 bases at J, leaving 5 bases unmatched. CDR1 is SGHRS and CDR2 is YFSETQ in the germline V gene. This CDR3 has 15 residues. This CDR3 is CASSSGTSNTGELFF. The CDR3 coding sequence is TGCGCCAGCAGCAGCGGGACGTCCAACACCGGGGAGCTGTTTTTT.

The chain links TRBV29-1 to TRBJ1-2, with a weak D call TRBD1 (5 bases). The CDR3 consists of 14 residues. The germline CDR1 and CDR2 sequences are SQVTM and ANQGSEA. Trimming removed 3 bases at V and 1 base at J, with 12 bases between. The CDR3 loop reads CSVDGGGGNYGYTF. The CDR3 bases are TGCAGCGTTGATGGGGGGGGAGGTAACTATGGCTACACCTTC.

As DNA, the CDR3 is TGCAGCGTTGTCCGTGGCGGGAACTACAATGAGCAGTTCTTC. Translating it yields CSVVRGGNYNEQFF. The chain employs TRBV29-1 and TRBJ2-1; weak D call: TRBD2 (6 bases). V lost 4 bases, J lost 3 bases, and 13 bases lay in between. The germline V gene encodes CDR1 SQVTM and CDR2 ANQGSEA. This CDR3 has 14 residues.

This clonotype was seen many times. The rearrangement joins TRBV2 to TRBJ1-2; 9 nucleotides line up with TRBD1. This CDR3 spans 15 amino acids. CDR1 and CDR2 (germline): SNHLY, FYNNEI. V shed 3 bases and J 8 bases; nucleotides not matched to a gene: 10. CDR3 DNA sequence: TGTGCCAGCAGTGAGGAAAACAGGGGGCTGGGGGGCTACACCTTC. Its translation: CASSEENRGLGGYTF.

The rearrangement links TRBV10-3 to TRBJ1-2; 7 bases agree with TRBD1. The junction had 4 bases not matched to a gene; V was cut back by 4 bases and J by 2 bases. There are 14 residues in the CDR3. Germline V gene data show CDR1 as ENHRY and CDR2 as SYGVKD. For the CDR3, the DNA is TGTGCCATCAGTGGGGACAGCGTAAACTATGGCTACACCTTC. This gives the protein CAISGDSVNYGYTF.

At least ten counts were recorded for this clonotype. The chain employs TRBV3-1 and TRBJ2-7; possibly TRBD1 for D (6 bases). The germline V and J ends were trimmed by 0 bases and 3 bases, with 18 bases remaining between them. Germline assignment: CDR1 LGHDT and CDR2 YNNKEL (reference sequence). The CDR3 contains 17 residues. The CDR3 DNA follows: TGTGCCAGCAGCCAAGAAGTAGGTAGTCAGGGGCGCTACGAGCAGTACTTC. As protein: CASSQEVGSQGRYEQYF.

This clonotype was seen repeatedly, ten times or more. The rearrangement links TRBV24-1 to TRBJ1-5; tentatively, D is TRBD1 (6 bases). The CDR3 covers 13 residues. Trimming removed 7 bases at V and 3 bases at J, with 9 bases between. Germline V CDR1 and CDR2: KGHDR, SFDVKD. The CDR3 protein is CATRRGNNQPQHF. The CDR3 DNA sequence: TGTGCCACCAGGAGGGGGAACAATCAGCCCCAGCATTTT.

Ten or more counts support this clonotype. V is TRBV28 and J is TRBJ2-7; TRBD1 might be the D (5 bases). This CDR3 has 12 residues. The ends were cut back, 3 bases at V and 2 bases at J, with 5 bases in the middle. Germline CDR1 MDHEN, CDR2 SYDVKM. CDR3 in DNA: TGTGCCAGCAGTTTCAGGGCCTACGAGCAGTACTTC. This translates into CASSFRAYEQYF. Complete variable domain (other parts from reference TRBV28 and TRBJ2-7): DVKVTQSSRYLVKRTGEKVFLECVQDMDHENMFWYRQDPGLGLRLIYFSYDVKMKEKGDIPEGYSVSREKKERFSLILESASTNQTSMYLCASSFRAYEQYFGPGTRLTVT.

In this sample, this clonotype turned up many times. The chain employs TRBV6-5 and TRBJ2-3; no clear D gene. CDR1 and CDR2 (germline): MNHEY, SVGAGI. The CDR3 is made up of 14 amino acids. V was pared by 3 bases and J by 2 bases, with 9 bases between. The CDR3 sequence: CASSYNTLTDTQYF. The CDR3 DNA is TGTGCCAGCAGTTATAACACCCTCACAGATACGCAGTATTTT.

This clonotype was seen many times. This chain uses TRBV6-1 with TRBJ2-1; D gene ambiguous. V was cut by 2 bases and J by 5 bases, with 7 bases left in between. CDR3 length equals 13 residues. CDR1 is MNHNS, CDR2 SASEGT, per germline. CDR3 loop: CASSEIRDNEQFF. The CDR3 nucleotides are TGTGCCAGCAGTGAAATTCGAGACAATGAGCAGTTCTTC.

This clonotype showed up many times. CDR3 protein: CASSLVYGKGTEAFF. CDR3 DNA: TGTGCCAGCAGCTTGGTTTATGGTAAAGGAACTGAAGCTTTCTTT. The chain combines TRBV5-4 with TRBJ1-1; D not resolved. Looked up from germline, CDR1 is SGHNT and CDR2 is YYREEE (reference sequence). V dropped 0 bases and J dropped 5 bases, with 14 bases sitting between them. The CDR3 length is 15 residues.

The sample holds a few counts of this clonotype. The CDR3 DNA reads as TGTGCCAGCAGCTCGGGGACTAGCGGGAACACCGGGGAGCTGTTTTTT. Amino acid sequence: CASSSGTSGNTGELFF. The chain employs TRBV7-2 and TRBJ2-2; 11 bases agree with TRBD2. Germline-derived CDR1 and CDR2 are SGHTA and FQGNSA. The CDR3 is made up of 16 amino acids. J lost 1 base, V lost 4 bases, and 2 bases had no gene match. Based on the CDR3 plus reference TRBV7-2 and TRBJ2-2, the full variable domain is GAGVSQSPSNKVTEKGKDVELRCDPISGHTALYWYRQSLGQGLEFLIYFQGNSAPDKSGLPSDRFSAERTGGSVSTLTIQRTQQEDSAVYLCASSSGTSGNTGELFFGEGSRLTVL.

The chain links TRBV6-6 to TRBJ2-7; 8 bases are shared with TRBD1. The V gene end was trimmed by 5 bases and the J gene end by 2 bases; junction bases not matched to a gene: 5. CDR3 length: 14 amino acids. Germline values: CDR1 MNHNY, CDR2 SVGAGI (reference sequence). CDR3 protein: CASSNPGQAYEQYF. The CDR3 nucleotides are TGTGCCAGCAGTAACCCGGGACAGGCCTACGAGCAGTACTTC.

This clonotype was counted only a few times. Given the absence of the conserved phenylalanine or tryptophan at the CDR3 end, a read error is likely. The limits of the CDR3 on the DNA are not certain, so only TCRdb's listed CDR3 is given. The gene calls are TRBV7-9 and TRBJ2-1; the D call in the table, TRBD1, was not verified against the DNA. Germline V gene data show CDR1 as SEHNR and CDR2 as FQNEAQ (reference sequence). The CDR3 region is 12 residues in length, termini included. The CDR3 protein is CASSRTGTGRLD.

This clonotype was counted ten times or more. This chain links TRBV19 with TRBJ2-6; D remains unclear. Germline loops: CDR1 LNHDA, CDR2 SQIVND (reference sequence). The V end was cut by 7 bases, the J end by 0 bases, with 19 bases between. The CDR3 has 18 residues. The CDR3 nucleotides are TGTGCCAGTACCCCGCTGGGCACCCATGTCTCTGGGGCCAACGTCCTGACTTTC. Residues: CASTPLGTHVSGANVLTF.

This clonotype was picked up many times. The rearrangement links TRBV2 to TRBJ1-5; 9 nucleotides align to TRBD1. The CDR3 consists of 15 residues. V was clipped by 4 bases and J by 5 bases; unmatched bases: 6. CDR1 and CDR2 from the germline V gene are SNHLY and FYNNEI. This chain's CDR3 is CASSGDRALYQPQHF. The CDR3 nucleotides read TGTGCCAGCAGTGGGGACAGGGCACTTTATCAGCCCCAGCATTTT. Full variable domain (outside the CDR3, taken from reference TRBV2 and TRBJ1-5): EPEVTQTPSHQVTQMGQEVILRCVPISNHLYFYWYRQILGQKVEFLVSFYNNEISEKSEIFDDQFSVERPDGSNFTLKIRSTKLEDSAMYFCASSGDRALYQPQHFGDGTRLSIL.

This clonotype was picked up a small number of times. V gene TRBV5-6 combines with J gene TRBJ2-7; 8 positions agree with TRBD1. With 3 bases clipped from V and 3 bases from J, the junction kept 20 bases outside the gene matches. Germline V CDR1 and CDR2: SGHDT, YYEEEE. This CDR3 is built from 19 residues. CDR3: CASSSIGPGGGRLVYEQYF. CDR3 DNA sequence: TGTGCCAGCAGCTCGATCGGTCCAGGGGGCGGTCGTCTCGTCTACGAGCAGTACTTC.

With respect to this clonotype: A read error may explain this, as a much larger clone is one base away. This sequence joins TRBV7-9 and TRBJ1-3; D possibly corresponds to TRBD1 (6 bases). This CDR3 is built from 14 residues. CDR1 and CDR2 from the germline V gene are SEHNR and FQNEAQ (reference sequence). V lost 5 bases to trimming and J lost 2 bases, with 10 bases between them. The CDR3 DNA reads as TGTGCCAGCAGCCACAGGGATACTGGAAACACCATATATTTT. Translating it yields CASSHRDTGNTIYF.

The table lists this clonotype with many counts. The genes are TRBV12-3 or TRBV12-4 and TRBJ1-3, with D uncertain. The CDR3 is 11 amino acids. V lost 7 bases to trimming and J lost 9 bases, with 10 bases between them. The CDR3 bases are TGTGCCAGCATCTTCAGAGGCACCATATATTTT. It is translated as CASIFRGTIYF.